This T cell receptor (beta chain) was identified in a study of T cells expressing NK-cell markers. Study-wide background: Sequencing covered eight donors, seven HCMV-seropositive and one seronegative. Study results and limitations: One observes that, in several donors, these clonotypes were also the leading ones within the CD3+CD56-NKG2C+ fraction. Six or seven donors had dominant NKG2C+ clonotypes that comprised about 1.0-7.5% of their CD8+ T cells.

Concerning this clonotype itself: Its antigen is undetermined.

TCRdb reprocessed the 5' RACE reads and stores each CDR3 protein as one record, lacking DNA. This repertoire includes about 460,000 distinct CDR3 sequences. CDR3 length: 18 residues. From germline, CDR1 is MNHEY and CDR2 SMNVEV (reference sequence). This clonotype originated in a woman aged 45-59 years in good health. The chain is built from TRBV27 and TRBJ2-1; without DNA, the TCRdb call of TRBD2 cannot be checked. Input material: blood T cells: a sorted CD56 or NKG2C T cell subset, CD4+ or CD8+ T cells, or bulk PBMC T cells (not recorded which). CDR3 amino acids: CASSSQIGTSGYYNEQFF.